This T cell receptor (beta chain) was retrieved from a study of shared clonotypes between healthy human individuals. CD8 cells regarded as naive lacked CD45RO, were positively chosen for CCR7, and omitted terminally differentiated effector memory CD45RA+ cells. Looked up from germline, CDR1 is GTSNPN and CDR2 is SVGIG (reference sequence). V shed 8 bases, J shed 4 bases, and the junction held 11 bases outside the gene matches. The CDR3 sequence is 14 residues long. An assay was performed, and its level was deep. In the sorted-subset replicate PCRs, 150 to 200 ng DNA, roughly 29,000 T cell genomes, was used. Under the authors' procedure: With immunoSEQ giving junction-only sequences and no quality scores, filtering differed. Generated by immunoSEQ multiplex PCR, the TCRdb table keeps only in-frame clones and is missing some. The V and J calls and clone size were taken over from that table, and D and trimming were inferred from the DNA. In the table there are about 2.1 million clones, 90% to 95% of which are singletons.

The clonotype was recovered from a man between 18 and 29 years old in good health. Some clones in this sample may be carry-over from other donors' samples. Sequenced: naive CD8+ T cells from PBMCs. The V call is TRBV30, the J call TRBJ2-7, with TRBD1 matching 10 bases. The CDR3 bases are TGTGCCGGATGCCGGGACAGGGGACGATACGAGCAGTACTTC. This encodes CAGCRDRGRYEQYF.